The 25 T cell receptor beta chains given below trace back to one sample, sequenced in a study of CD8+ T cells in alopecia areata. Stated treatment: oral pan-JAK inhibitor, 5-10 mg twice daily. The authors extracted RNA and reverse transcribed it into cDNA as the sequencing template. Using immunoSEQ multiplex PCR, the repertoire was profiled, and TCRdb retains in-frame clones only, with some absent. Here the sample spans tens of thousands of clones, under 60% being singletons. The sample in question was CD8+ T cells sorted from blood, obtained around week 36, from a patient treated with tofacitinib. These receptors were obtained from a human donor with alopecia areata.

This clone has a handful of counts. One base separates it from a far larger clone, so it is likely a read error. The chain employs TRBV13 and TRBJ2-1, with 12 nucleotides matching TRBD2. The length of the CDR3 is 16 residues. After removal of 3 bases from V and 7 bases from J, the junction contained 7 bases not matched to a gene. CDR1 is PRHDT and CDR2 is FYEKMQ in the germline V gene (reference sequence). The CDR3 region is CASSLVPSGRGNEQFF. The CDR3 region has the DNA TGTGCCAGCAGCTTGGTTCCTAGCGGGAGGGGGAATGAGCAGTTCTTC.

A few counts support this clone. The chain employs TRBV6-5 and TRBJ1-4, with D possibly TRBD1 on 5 matching bases. The germline gives CDR1 MNHEY, CDR2 SVGAGI. This CDR3 has 13 residues. V dropped 2 bases and J dropped 7 bases, with 8 bases sitting between them. CDR3 sequence (DNA): TGTGCCAGCAGTTACAGGGGACCTGAAAAACTGTTTTTT. Amino acids: CASSYRGPEKLFF.

This clone showed up just a few times. The chain joins TRBV7-8 to TRBJ2-3, with TRBD2 matching 13 bases. Trimming removed 5 bases from V and 1 base from J; junction bases left unmatched: 12. CDR1 is SGHVS and CDR2 is FQNEAQ in the germline V gene. This CDR3 is built from 19 residues. For the CDR3, the DNA is TGTGCCAGCAGCGTTGGGGGACTAGCGGGATGGCCTGGCACAGATACGCAGTATTTT. It specifies CASSVGGLAGWPGTDTQYF.

V and J are TRBV29-1 and TRBJ2-3, with 7 bases lining up with TRBD1. V lost 1 base and J lost 4; bases outside the gene matches: 2. The length of the CDR3 is 13 residues. CDR1 SQVTM and CDR2 ANQGSEA come from the germline V gene. The DNA for the CDR3 is TGCAGCGTTGAAGGTAGGGGGCCAGATACGCAGTATTTT. Translation gives CSVEGRGPDTQYF.

The chain recombines TRBV4-1 with TRBJ2-7; D is ambiguous. CDR1 is MGHRA and CDR2 is YSYEKL in the germline V gene. The CDR3 has 14 residues. V was shortened by 0 bases and J by 1 base, with 7 bases between the two germline ends. This CDR3 reads CASSQEPASYEQYF. In nucleotides, the CDR3 is TGCGCCAGCAGCCAAGAACCAGCTTCCTACGAGCAGTACTTC.

The V and J genes are TRBV6-4 and TRBJ2-7; 12 nucleotides align to TRBD2. The CDR3 covers 15 residues. The V gene end was trimmed by 3 bases and the J gene end by 5 bases; junction bases not matched to a gene: 5. Per germline, CDR1 MRHNA and CDR2 SNTAGT. The CDR3 DNA sequence: TGTGCCAGCAGTGAAGGACTAGCGGGATTCAACGAGCAGTACTTC. It encodes CASSEGLAGFNEQYF.

The J gene is TRBJ2-7, the V gene TRBV4-2, with no clear D. V lost 1 base and J lost 6, with 19 bases in between. CDR3 length: 16 amino acids. Per the germline V gene, CDR1 is LGHNA and CDR2 is YNFKEQ. CDR3 protein: CASSQAQPVSRAEQYF. The CDR3 DNA sequence: TGTGCCAGCAGCCAAGCCCAGCCCGTTAGCCGAGCCGAGCAGTACTTC.

This clone was seen a single time. The chain recombines TRBV25-1 with TRBJ2-2; D gene uncertain. This CDR3 comprises 11 residues. Germline values: CDR1 MGHDK, CDR2 SYGVNS. The ends were cut back, 10 bases at V and 4 bases at J, with 7 bases in the middle. CDR3 sequence (DNA): TGTGCCACCTGGAGCACCGGGGAGCTGTTTTTT. Its protein product is CATWSTGELFF.

In its sample, this clone was seen a few times. The chain combines TRBV9 with TRBJ1-1; no definite D call. Trimming stripped 3 bases from V and 1 base from J, with 4 bases between. Germline-derived CDR1 and CDR2 are SGDLS and YYNGEE. The CDR3 length is 12 residues. CDR3 amino acids: CASSGRNTEAFF. CDR3 in DNA: TGTGCCAGCAGCGGAAGGAACACTGAAGCTTTCTTT.

This clone is medium-sized. This chain links TRBV19 with TRBJ1-5, with 8 positions matching TRBD1. From germline, CDR1 is LNHDA and CDR2 SQIVND (reference sequence). V shed 6 bases, J shed 4 bases, and the junction held 8 bases outside the gene matches. The CDR3 runs 15 residues. Here the CDR3 reads CASRTGQVINQPQHF. Written as DNA, the CDR3 is TGTGCCAGTAGGACGGGACAGGTAATTAATCAGCCCCAGCATTTT.

V and J are TRBV6-1 and TRBJ2-1; D uncertain. The V end was cut by 2 bases, the J end by 0 bases, with 11 bases between. The CDR3 totals 16 residues. Germline V gene data show CDR1 as MNHNS and CDR2 as SASEGT. CDR3 nucleotide sequence: TGTGCCAGCAGTGAAATTCTCGCCGCCTCCTACAATGAGCAGTTCTTC. It encodes CASSEILAASYNEQFF.

The chain couples TRBV9 to TRBJ1-4, with D uncertain. Looked up from germline, CDR1 is SGDLS and CDR2 is YYNGEE. The length of the CDR3 is 12 residues. V was trimmed by 3 bases and J by 12 bases, leaving 12 bases between them. The CDR3 spells CASSERTGELFF. The CDR3 DNA reads as TGTGCCAGCAGCGAGAGGACGGGAGAACTGTTTTTT.

The rearrangement joins TRBV29-1 to TRBJ2-7; 7 nucleotides match TRBD1. With V trimmed by 6 bases and J by 1 base, 6 bases remained unmatched. The CDR3 is made up of 13 amino acids. Germline V gene sequence: CDR1 SQVTM, CDR2 ANQGSEA. DNA of the CDR3: TGCAGCGTACTGACAGGGTTTTCCTACGAGCAGTACTTC. It specifies CSVLTGFSYEQYF.

This clone has only a few counts. This chain joins TRBV5-4 and TRBJ2-2; D unresolved. Germline assignment: CDR1 SGHNT and CDR2 YYREEE (reference sequence). The V gene lost 0 bases and the J gene lost 5 bases, with 14 bases spanning the gap. The CDR3 has 16 amino acids. The CDR3 region has the DNA TGTGCCAGCAGCTTGGCCGTGGGCCCACCTACCGGGGAGCTGTTTTTT. It specifies CASSLAVGPPTGELFF.

This clone has more than one count but fewer than ten. Other DNA sequences in this specimen translate into the identical CDR3. This chain uses TRBV29-1 with TRBJ2-7; weak D call: TRBD1 (6 bases). Trimming shortened V by 3 bases and J by 2 bases, and 11 bases separated the two germline ends. CDR1 is SQVTM, CDR2 ANQGSEA, per germline. This CDR3 comprises 13 residues. DNA of the CDR3: TGCAGCGTTGAGGCAGGGGCCACCTACGAGCAGTACTTC. It codes for CSVEAGATYEQYF.

This chain joins TRBV7-3 and TRBJ2-1; weak D call: TRBD2 (6 bases). CDR1 and CDR2 (germline): SGHTA, FQGTGA. This CDR3 contains 13 residues. The germline V and J ends were trimmed by 4 bases and 9 bases, with 13 bases remaining between them. CDR3 loop: CASSSPPSVEQFF. CDR3 coding DNA: TGTGCCAGCAGCTCGCCGCCTAGCGTTGAGCAGTTCTTC. The variable domain in full, with the rest retrieved from reference TRBV7-3 and TRBJ2-1, is GAGVSQTPSNKVTEKGKYVELRCDPISGHTALYWYRQSLGQGPEFLIYFQGTGAADDSGLPNDRFFAVRPEGSVSTLKIQRTERGDSAVYLCASSSPPSVEQFFGPGTRLTVL.

V gene TRBV27 combines with J gene TRBJ2-7; 7 positions match TRBD2. Germline loops: CDR1 MNHEY, CDR2 SMNVEV (reference sequence). The length of the CDR3 is 15 residues. V lost 2 bases and J lost 2; bases outside the gene matches: 6. CDR3 loop: CASSLGGGSAYEQYF. For the CDR3, the DNA is TGTGCCAGCAGTTTAGGTGGCGGGAGCGCCTACGAGCAGTACTTC.

There are a few counts of this clone. V and J are TRBV29-1 and TRBJ2-3, with D possibly being TRBD2 (5 bases). The CDR3 totals 14 residues. V lost 4 bases and J lost 4, with 15 bases in between. CDR1 is SQVTM and CDR2 is ANQGSEA in the germline V gene. CDR3 in amino acids: CSVVPGRFSDTQYF. The DNA for the CDR3 is TGCAGCGTTGTGCCGGGAAGGTTTTCAGATACGCAGTATTTT.

This clone was seen more than once but under ten times. J is TRBJ2-3 and V is TRBV7-2, with 12 bases fitting TRBD2. From germline, CDR1 is SGHTA and CDR2 FQGNSA. The CDR3 has 17 amino acids. The V segment lost 2 bases and the J segment 5 bases; nucleotides outside the gene matches: 8. The CDR3 sequence: CASSLPSGREVGDTQYF. The CDR3 DNA sequence: TGTGCCAGCAGCTTACCTAGCGGGAGGGAGGTTGGAGATACGCAGTATTTT. The full variable domain, with the rest looked up from reference TRBV7-2 and TRBJ2-3, is GAGVSQSPSNKVTEKGKDVELRCDPISGHTALYWYRQSLGQGLEFLIYFQGNSAPDKSGLPSDRFSAERTGGSVSTLTIQRTQQEDSAVYLCASSLPSGREVGDTQYFGPGTRLTVL.

The gene calls are TRBV7-6 and TRBJ2-1, with a tentative D call TRBD2 (6 bases). Trimming pared 1 base from V and 7 bases from J, leaving 11 bases between. This CDR3 has 14 amino acids. Germline-derived CDR1 and CDR2 are SGHVS and FNYEAQ. The CDR3 bases are TGTGCCAGCAGCTTAGGCGGGACCCTAAATGAGCAGTTCTTC. Its protein product is CASSLGGTLNEQFF.

The chain links TRBV7-9 to TRBJ2-7; a weak D match, TRBD1 (6 bases). The CDR3 spans 12 residues. Germline V lookup: CDR1 SEHNR, CDR2 FQNEAQ (reference sequence). Trimming pared 4 bases from V and 2 bases from J, leaving 6 bases between. In nucleotides, the CDR3 is TGTGCCAGCAGCTGGGGGCCCTACGAGCAGTACTTC. Protein sequence: CASSWGPYEQYF.

This clone occurred a few times. Other DNA sequences in the same sample also yield this CDR3. The chain couples TRBV5-1 to TRBJ2-7; TRBD2 aligns across 8 bases. The V and J ends lost 0 bases and 4 bases, in that order; junction bases with no gene match: 6. The germline CDR1 and CDR2 sequences are SGHRS and YFSETQ. The CDR3 has 15 amino acids. The CDR3 sequence is CASSLGTSGTYEQYF. The CDR3 DNA sequence: TGCGCCAGCAGCTTGGGAACTAGCGGTACATACGAGCAGTACTTC.

The genes are TRBV4-1 and TRBJ2-7, with 8 bases identical to TRBD1. In germline, CDR1 is MGHRA, CDR2 YSYEKL. This CDR3 spans 15 amino acids. Losses at the gene ends were 0 bases for V and 4 bases for J; bases not matched to a gene: 5. The CDR3 spells CASSQERQGSYEQYF. Here the CDR3 DNA reads TGCGCCAGCAGCCAAGAAAGACAGGGGTCTTACGAGCAGTACTTC.

The chain uses TRBV5-1 and TRBJ2-5, with D unresolved. V was shortened by 2 bases and J by 4 bases, with 18 bases between the two germline ends. The CDR3 has 16 amino acids. Germline V CDR1 and CDR2: SGHRS, YFSETQ. CDR3 DNA: TGCGCCAGCAGCTTCGGAATCCTGGACGAATCAGAGACCCAGTACTTC. As protein: CASSFGILDESETQYF.

This clone was seen a handful of times. The chain employs TRBV30 and TRBJ2-1; the D gene is possibly TRBD1 (5 bases). Germline CDR1 reads GTSNPN; CDR2 reads SVGIG (reference sequence). This CDR3 has 15 residues. V lost 4 bases, J lost 8 bases, and 21 bases lay in between. CDR3 protein: CAWTIGVGIYDEQFF. CDR3 in DNA: TGTGCCTGGACCATAGGGGTGGGAATTTACGATGAGCAGTTCTTC.